This TCR beta chain was captured by sequencing in a study of shared clonotypes between healthy human individuals. The unsorted PBMC replicate PCRs were performed with around 310 ng DNA, around 32,000 T cell genomes. The table came from immunoSEQ multiplex PCR; TCRdb's copy has only in-frame clones and leaves some out. The repertoire holds 450,000 to 500,000 clones, with around 78% as singletons. Recent acute infections and vaccinations were absent in the healthy HIV-negative adult donors. Around 86 million PBMCs went into genomic DNA for unsorted samples. CDR3 length: 14 amino acids. The V gene's germline CDR1 is SGHNT and CDR2 YENEEA. The V gene lost 3 bases and the J gene lost 3 bases, with 12 bases spanning the gap. This clone has just one count.

The receptor was isolated from a woman aged 40 to 50 in good health. Some clones in this sample may be carry-over from other donors' samples. The sample taken for sequencing was PBMCs. The V gene is TRBV11-3, the J gene TRBJ2-7; the D call may be TRBD1 or TRBD2 (5 bases each). The CDR3 protein is CASSFTGAGYEQYF. CDR3 in DNA: TGTGCCAGCAGCTTTACCGGGGCCGGCTACGAGCAGTACTTC.